Each of the 32 T cell receptor beta chains below was sequenced from the same sample in a study of tumor-infiltrating lymphocytes in primary liver carcinoma. Researchers generated TCR beta cDNA from roughly 510 ng of total RNA, relying on a constant-region primer. It was through three nested multiplex PCR rounds of slightly modified ARM-PCR that TCR beta libraries arose. TRBV1-TRBV30 forward and Cbeta reverse primers drove the first two roughly 10-cycle rounds. Each CDR3 protein gets one entry after TCRdb re-called the multiplex PCR reads with MiXCR. The sample includes about 99,000 distinct CDR3 sequences, 55% to 70% of them seen just once. Scientists recovered RNA and DNA together from approximately 20-30 mg of unsorted bulk tissue. The sequenced sample was liver tumor tissue from sampling region 5. Subset indicated: tumor region T5, tumor centre. The receptors here all came from a woman aged 55-69 years with primary liver carcinoma and hepatitis B virus infection.

The chain has TRBV28 and TRBJ2-5; tentatively, D is TRBD2 (6 bases). The CDR3 runs to 16 residues. The germline V and J ends were trimmed by 8 bases and 4 bases, with 23 bases remaining between them. Germline CDR1 is MDHEN and CDR2 is SYDVKM. For the CDR3, the DNA is TGTGCCAGCGGTTCAGTGTTTATCGGCGGGGTAGAGACCCAGTACTTC. This translates into CASGSVFIGGVETQYF.

Regarding this clonotype: This may be a read error, as it is one base from a much larger clone. The chain employs TRBV12-3 or TRBV12-4 and TRBJ2-7, with TRBD1 as a possible D gene (6 bases). The CDR3 runs 16 residues. V was pared by 6 bases and J by 3 bases, with 21 bases between. Here the CDR3 DNA reads TGTGCCAGCAGAGCCCAATCCGGGACAAAATGCTACGAGCAGTACTTC. Its translation: CASRAQSGTKCYEQYF.

This chain joins TRBV11-3 and TRBJ2-1; D is possibly TRBD2 (5 bases). The CDR3 length is 13 residues. V lost 9 bases and J lost 9, with 18 bases in between. Germline V gene sequence: CDR1 SGHNT, CDR2 YENEEA. DNA of the CDR3: TGTGCCAGAAGGTTAGATAGCGTCGGTGAGCAGTTCTTC. Translating it yields CARRLDSVGEQFF.

Remarks on this clonotype: A much larger clone differs from this one at a single base, so this may be a read error. The conserved final phenylalanine or tryptophan is absent from the CDR3, which likely points to a read error. The V call is TRBV12-5, the J call TRBJ2-3; the D gene could be TRBD1 or TRBD2 (6 bases each). The CDR3 runs to 13 residues. The ends were cut back, 6 bases at V and 7 bases at J, with 14 bases in the middle. Germline loops: CDR1 LGHNT, CDR2 FRNRAP. DNA of the CDR3: TGTGCTAGTGGCCAAGGGGGGAAGTATACGCAGTATTCT. Its translation is CASGQGGKYTQYS.

On this clonotype itself: A junction boundary mismatches the germline segment, possibly from a read error. This chain uses TRBV11-1 with TRBJ2-2, with D perhaps TRBD2 (5 bases). Germline CDR1 is SGHAT and CDR2 is FQDESV (reference sequence). The CDR3 consists of 14 residues. Here the CDR3 reads CASRPSLGTGELLF. CDR3 sequence (DNA): TGTGCCAGCAGACCGAGCCTTGGCACCGGGGAGCTGTTGTTC.

As regards this clonotype: Since no conserved phenylalanine or tryptophan closes the CDR3, a read error is the likely cause. The chain is built from TRBV11-2 and TRBJ1-2; D may be TRBD1 (5 bases). The CDR3 spans 14 residues. V shed 5 bases and J shed 2 bases, with 12 bases lying between them. Looked up from germline, CDR1 is SGHAT and CDR2 is FQNNGV. CDR3 loop: CASSAGGSNYGYTI. In DNA form, the CDR3 reads TGTGCCAGCAGCGCCGGGGGATCCAACTATGGCTACACCATC.

The V call is TRBV11-2, the J call TRBJ2-4; 14 bases are shared with TRBD2. Germline trimming cut 5 bases from V and 3 bases from J; bases unmatched to any gene: 15. Germline assignment: CDR1 SGHAT and CDR2 FQNNGV. The CDR3 runs to 20 residues. DNA of the CDR3: TGTGCCAGCAGCAGGAGACTAGCGGGAGGGACCCCCCCCGACAAAAACATTCAGTACTTC. It specifies CASSRRLAGGTPPDKNIQYF.

In this sample, this clonotype turned up many times. The V call is TRBV12-3 or TRBV12-4, the J call TRBJ1-5; D remains unclear. Trimming removed 6 bases from V and 5 bases from J, with 14 bases in between. CDR3 length: 14 amino acids. This chain's CDR3 is CASSIGGFDQPQHF. The CDR3 nucleotides read TGTGCCAGCAGCATCGGCGGGTTCGATCAGCCCCAGCATTTT.

Regarding this clonotype: An end of the junction does not agree with germline; a read error may underlie this. J is TRBJ2-1 and V is TRBV29-1; 7 nucleotides line up with TRBD2. Germline CDR1 is SQVTM and CDR2 is ANQGSEA. The CDR3 has 11 amino acids. The CDR3 reads CSVWVGGEQSF. The CDR3 DNA follows: TGCAGCGTGTGGGTGGGAGGGGAGCAGTCCTTC.

This clonotype was seen a few times. A much larger clone differs by one base, so this may be a read error. The chain links TRBV28 to TRBJ2-7, with 11 positions matching TRBD2. This CDR3 is built from 15 residues. The V gene's germline CDR1 is MDHEN and CDR2 SYDVKM. Trimming cost V 10 bases and J 5 bases; bases outside gene matches: 13. DNA for the CDR3: TGTGCCAACACCAACAGACTAGCGGGGACTAACGAGCAGTACTTC. Protein: CANTNRLAGTNEQYF.

In this sample, this clonotype turned up once. Just one base apart from a much larger clone, this may be a read error. The chain combines TRBV7-9 with TRBJ2-7; the match to TRBD1 covers 8 bases. The CDR3 has 15 residues. CDR1 and CDR2 (germline): SEHNR, FQNEAQ (reference sequence). The CDR3 sequence is CANSLAGGATYEQYF. In nucleotides, the CDR3 is TGTGCCAACAGCTTAGCAGGGGGCGCAACCTACGAGCAGTACTTC.

Concerning this clonotype itself: An end of the junction does not agree with germline; a read error may underlie this. The chain has TRBV6-5 and TRBJ1-1; 7 bases fit TRBD1. Germline loops: CDR1 MNHEY, CDR2 SVGAGI. The CDR3 covers 16 residues. CDR3 coding DNA: TGTGCCAGCACTATAAGACAGGGACATCCGAACACTGAAACTCTATTT. Translating it yields CASTIRQGHPNTETLF.

About this clonotype: The junction and the germline gene differ at one end; a read error may be behind it. The J gene is TRBJ1-6, the V gene TRBV5-1, with D maybe TRBD1 (5 bases). The CDR3 has 16 amino acids. Looked up from germline, CDR1 is SGHRS and CDR2 is YFSETQ. CDR3 sequence (DNA): TGCGCCACCAGCTTTGGAGGGACTACCCAAGATAAGGCCCTCCACTTT. Amino acids: CATSFGGTTQDKALHF.

Turning to this clonotype: The conserved phenylalanine or tryptophan is not found at the CDR3 terminus, so this likely reflects a read error. V usage is TRBV7-8 and J usage is TRBJ2-1; TRBD1 aligns across 7 bases. This CDR3 region has 16 residues. Germline V gene sequence: CDR1 SGHVS, CDR2 FQNEAQ. V lost 1 base and J lost 7; bases outside the gene matches: 10. CDR3 sequence (DNA): TGTGCCAGCAGCTTAGTCTCACAGGGGAAGTATAATGAGCAGTTCTTG. Translated, it gives CASSLVSQGKYNEQFL.

As regards this clonotype: One end of the junction does not line up with germline, which may come from a read error. The chain recombines TRBV12-3 or TRBV12-4 with TRBJ1-1, with D unresolved. This CDR3 comprises 12 residues. This CDR3 is CASSLANTEALF. The CDR3 DNA reads TGTGCCAGCAGTCTGGCAAACACTGAAGCTCTCTTT.

On this clonotype itself: An end of the junction differs from the germline gene, which may be a read error. This chain connects TRBV6-5 to TRBJ2-2; 8 positions agree with TRBD2. The CDR3 runs 15 residues. Germline CDR1 reads MNHEY; CDR2 reads SVGAGI. The CDR3 DNA is TGTGCGAGCAACTCCTTGCGGGGGGTTACAGGGGAGCTGTTTTTT. It translates to CASNSLRGVTGELFF.

In its sample, this clonotype was seen once. One junction end disagrees with the germline gene, perhaps due to a read error. The chain recombines TRBV29-1 with TRBJ1-2, with D possibly matching TRBD1 (5 bases). The CDR3 sequence is 16 residues long. Germline V CDR1 and CDR2: SQVTM, ANQGSEA. The CDR3 loop is CSVGGEGSRVNYGYTF. CDR3 in DNA: TGCAGTGTTGGAGGGGAGGGTTCGAGGGTAAACTATGGCTACACCTTC.

As for this clonotype: A read error may account for a junction end that differs from germline. The chain recombines TRBV28 with TRBJ1-6; no definite D call. This CDR3 has 12 amino acids. CDR1 MDHEN and CDR2 SYDVKM come from the germline V gene. DNA for the CDR3: TGTGCCAGCAGCAGGCCGAATTCAGCCCTCCACTTT. Translating it yields CASSRPNSALHF.

Concerning this clonotype: The junction does not match germline at one end; this may be a read error. This rearrangement joins TRBV5-4 to TRBJ2-5; TRBD2 agrees at 12 bases. From germline, CDR1 is SGHNT and CDR2 YYREEE (reference sequence). This CDR3 has 15 amino acids. CDR3 amino acids: CASCGRLAGEETQYF. In nucleotides, the CDR3 is TGCGCCAGCTGCGGCCGACTAGCGGGAGAAGAGACCCAGTACTTC. The full variable domain, its missing parts supplied by reference TRBV5-4 and TRBJ2-5, is ETGVTQSPTHLIKTRGQQVTLRCSSQSGHNTVSWYQQALGQGPQFIFQYYREEENGRGNFPPRFSGLQFPNYSSELNVNALELDDSALYLCASCGRLAGEETQYFGPGTRLLVL.

The V call is TRBV11-2, the J call TRBJ2-1, with 9 bases lining up with TRBD1. The germline gives CDR1 SGHAT, CDR2 FQNNGV. CDR3 size: 17 residues. The CDR3 reads CISSLSHGQGYRGEQFF. The CDR3 bases are TGTATCAGCAGCTTAAGCCACGGACAGGGGTACAGGGGTGAGCAGTTCTTC.

The chain joins TRBV11-1 to TRBJ1-1, with 9 nucleotides matching TRBD1. The CDR3 loop spans 13 amino acids. Germline V gene lookup returns CDR1 SGHAT and CDR2 FQDESV (reference sequence). This CDR3 is CISSRVDRGLAFF. CDR3 in DNA: TGTATCAGCAGCCGAGTGGACAGGGGATTGGCTTTCTTT.

At least ten counts were recorded for this clonotype. The genes are TRBV7-9 and TRBJ1-1; D might be TRBD1 (6 bases). The CDR3 is made up of 13 amino acids. V was trimmed by 5 bases and J by 6 bases, leaving 13 bases between them. Germline V gene lookup returns CDR1 SEHNR and CDR2 FQNEAQ (reference sequence). As DNA, the CDR3 is TGTGCCAGCAGCCTCTACAGGGACGCTGAAGCTTTCTTT. This translates into CASSLYRDAEAFF.

This clonotype has at least ten counts. Just one base apart from a much larger clone, this may be a read error. As DNA, the CDR3 is TGTGCCAGCAGCTTTCAAGAGACCCAGTACTTC. Protein product: CASSFQETQYF. V gene TRBV5-5 combines with J gene TRBJ2-5; no reliable D call. The CDR3 runs to 11 residues. Germline-derived CDR1 and CDR2 are SGHKS and YYEKEE (reference sequence). The germline V and J ends were trimmed by 2 bases and 2 bases, with 1 base remaining between them.

In regard to this clonotype: Possible read error: a much larger clone is one base away. The chain carries TRBV5-1 and TRBJ1-1; 8 bases align to TRBD1. Germline V lookup: CDR1 SGHRS, CDR2 YFSETQ. The CDR3 extends over 15 amino acids. CDR3 nucleotide sequence: TGCGTCAGCAGCCCCGGACAGGGAGAATGGACTGAAGCTTTCTTT. This translates into CVSSPGQGEWTEAFF.

Of note for this clonotype: It is likely a read error, because the conserved phenylalanine at the end of the CDR3 is missing. The chain recombines TRBV11-1 with TRBJ2-3; D gene ambiguous. The germline V gene has CDR1 SGHAT and CDR2 FQDESV (reference sequence). The CDR3 runs to 18 residues. The CDR3 coding sequence is TGTGCCGGCAGCTCACGGACCGGGCTCGGCTCTACCACAGATGCGCAGTATTAT. This translates into CAGSSRTGLGSTTDAQYY.

The gene calls are TRBV12-3 or TRBV12-4 and TRBJ2-7; tentatively, D is TRBD2 (5 bases). The CDR3 length is 15 residues. V was cut by 3 bases and J by 7 bases, with 19 bases left in between. CDR3 in DNA: TGTGCCAGCAGTTTCCCCTACGAGAGGGCGAATGAGCAGTACTTC. Its translation is CASSFPYERANEQYF.

With respect to this clonotype: This may be a read error: a much more frequent sequence differs by one nucleotide. As DNA, the CDR3 is TGTGCCATCACTCCTAGCGGGGACGTCAATGGGCAGTTCTTC. It specifies CAITPSGDVNGQFF. V is TRBV10-3 and J is TRBJ2-1; TRBD2 matches 9 bases. The germline gives CDR1 ENHRY, CDR2 SYGVKD. The CDR3 totals 14 residues.

Ten or more counts support this clonotype. V gene TRBV6-1 combines with J gene TRBJ2-2; D uncertain. The germline V gene encodes CDR1 MNHNS and CDR2 SASEGT. V lost 5 bases and J lost 4, with 14 bases in between. CDR3 length: 15 residues. The CDR3 reads CASSFLERGTGELFF. For the CDR3, the DNA is TGTGCCAGCAGTTTCTTGGAGAGAGGCACCGGGGAGCTGTTTTTT.

This clonotype appeared a few times. The rearrangement links TRBV28 to TRBJ2-3; the match to TRBD1 covers 11 bases. The V gene's germline CDR1 is MDHEN and CDR2 SYDVKM. The J segment lost 10 bases and the V segment lost 6 bases, leaving 15 bases of the junction unmatched. The CDR3 spans 16 residues. Written as DNA, the CDR3 is TGTGCCAGCAGCGCCTTTAGGACAGGGGGCGGCATGTCGCAGTATTTT. This gives the protein CASSAFRTGGGMSQYF.

This clonotype was found once. The chain joins TRBV28 to TRBJ2-1; 14 nucleotides align to TRBD2. This CDR3 spans 15 amino acids. Trimming cost V 6 bases and J 9 bases; bases outside gene matches: 7. Germline V gene sequence: CDR1 MDHEN, CDR2 SYDVKM. CDR3 DNA sequence: TGTGCCAGCAGCCGGACTAGCGGGGGGACCAGTGAGCAGTTCTTC. Protein product: CASSRTSGGTSEQFF.

This clonotype was counted ten times or more. The chain employs TRBV5-4 and TRBJ2-3; D gene uncertain. In germline, CDR1 is SGHNT, CDR2 YYREEE (reference sequence). The CDR3 consists of 14 residues. V dropped 1 base and J dropped 1 base, with 7 bases sitting between them. CDR3 nucleotide sequence: TGTGCCAGCAGCTTGAGGCAGGGCACAGATACGCAGTATTTT. Protein: CASSLRQGTDTQYF.

This CDR3 is CASSPRQGDSEQFF. The CDR3 DNA follows: TGTGCCAGCAGCCCCCGACAGGGGGACAGTGAGCAGTTCTTC. V is TRBV7-9 and J is TRBJ2-1; 9 nucleotides line up with TRBD1. With 5 bases clipped from V and 9 bases from J, the junction kept 8 bases outside the gene matches. The length of the CDR3 is 14 residues. Germline V CDR1 and CDR2: SEHNR, FQNEAQ (reference sequence).